This paragraph covers one TCR beta chain sequence. Trimming took 4 bases from V and 7 from J, leaving 17 bases between them. Germline-derived CDR1 and CDR2 are SGHAT and FQNNGV. CDR3 length: 14 amino acids. This sample is drawn from a study of blood T cell repertoires in COVID-19. About the study: PBMCs, B-cell-depleted T cells, or T cells were the source of the cDNA or gDNA that made up the material.

Sequencing was performed with immunoSEQ multiplex PCR; in TCRdb, only in-frame clones are kept and a portion is missing. The sample lists 150,000 to 200,000 clones, approximately 82% occurring once. The sequence derives from a woman in her forties or fifties in a cohort exposed to, infected with or recovered from COVID-19 (not recorded which). Sequenced material: PBMCs or T cells enriched from blood (not recorded which). The gene calls are TRBV11-2 and TRBJ2-7, with D possibly being TRBD2 (5 bases). The CDR3 DNA sequence: TGTGCCAGCAGCTCGAACCTGTTACCGGGGGAGCAGTACTTC. Its translation is CASSSNLLPGEQYF.